A selection of T cell receptor beta chains follows, all from one sample in a study of T cell responses to AZD1222 COVID-19 vaccine. The method was immunoSEQ multiplex PCR; TCRdb's version includes in-frame clones alone and lacks a portion of them. The table records some 140,000 clones, 80% to 95% of them present only once. The sample in question was peripheral blood, obtained 28 days after the second AZD1222 dose. The receptors stem from an adult who received the AZD1222 COVID-19 vaccine. CDR3s include the opening cysteine and the closing phenylalanine or tryptophan. Fields, in order: V gene, D gene, J gene, CDR3 protein, CDR3 DNA. The D gene is left open where the match is weak.

v_gene: TRBV16; d_gene: TRBD2; j_gene: TRBJ2-1; CDR3aa: CASSQSKLAGGSEQFF; CDR3nt: TGTGCCAGCAGCCAATCGAAACTAGCGGGGGGGTCTGAGCAGTTCTTC
v_gene: TRBV19; d_gene: .; j_gene: TRBJ1-5; CDR3aa: CASIQGGGQPQHF; CDR3nt: TGTGCCAGTATTCAGGGAGGAGGGCAGCCCCAGCATTTT
v_gene: TRBV11-3; d_gene: .; j_gene: TRBJ2-2; CDR3aa: CASSLWGVANTGELFF; CDR3nt: TGTGCCAGCAGCTTATGGGGAGTCGCGAACACCGGGGAGCTGTTTTTT
v_gene: TRBV5-1; d_gene: TRBD1; j_gene: TRBJ2-5; CDR3aa: CASSVGTAKETQYF; CDR3nt: TGCGCCAGCAGCGTCGGGACAGCGAAAGAGACCCAGTACTTC
v_gene: TRBV4-3; d_gene: .; j_gene: TRBJ1-5; CDR3aa: CASSQDLDGVQPQHF; CDR3nt: TGCGCCAGCAGCCAAGATCTCGATGGGGTTCAGCCCCAGCATTTT
v_gene: TRBV19; d_gene: TRBD1; j_gene: TRBJ1-2; CDR3aa: CASSTPDRLGYGYTF; CDR3nt: TGTGCCAGTAGTACGCCGGACAGGCTGGGCTATGGCTACACCTTC
v_gene: TRBV4-3; d_gene: .; j_gene: TRBJ1-1; CDR3aa: CASSQGAGRTEAFF; CDR3nt: TGCGCCAGCAGCCAAGGGGCGGGAAGGACTGAAGCTTTCTTT
v_gene: TRBV19; d_gene: .; j_gene: TRBJ1-5; CDR3aa: CASSMDHSNQPQHF; CDR3nt: TGTGCCAGTAGTATGGACCATAGCAATCAGCCCCAGCATTTT
v_gene: TRBV19; d_gene: .; j_gene: TRBJ1-1; CDR3aa: CAVARTMNTEAFF; CDR3nt: TGTGCCGTAGCGAGGACGATGAACACTGAAGCTTTCTTT
v_gene: TRBV6-5; d_gene: .; j_gene: TRBJ1-1; CDR3aa: CASSYSRTLNTEAFF; CDR3nt: TGTGCCAGCAGTTACTCTCGGACACTCAACACTGAAGCTTTCTTT
v_gene: TRBV19; d_gene: .; j_gene: TRBJ1-1; CDR3aa: CASSIGRSPVAFF; CDR3nt: TGTGCCAGTAGTATAGGCCGTTCCCCCGTAGCTTTCTTT
v_gene: TRBV6-4; d_gene: TRBD2; j_gene: TRBJ2-1; CDR3aa: CATRPEAGGTYNEQFF; CDR3nt: TGTGCCACCAGACCTGAGGCGGGGGGGACCTACAATGAGCAGTTCTTC
v_gene: TRBV30; d_gene: .; j_gene: TRBJ1-5; CDR3aa: CAWGPTDQPQHF; CDR3nt: TGTGCCTGGGGACCGACGGATCAGCCCCAGCATTTT
v_gene: TRBV27; d_gene: .; j_gene: TRBJ1-4; CDR3aa: CASSSQTREGTTNEKLFF; CDR3nt: TGTGCCAGCAGTTCACAGACCCGGGAGGGGACAACTAATGAAAAACTGTTTTTT
v_gene: TRBV7-9; d_gene: TRBD2; j_gene: TRBJ2-1; CDR3aa: CASSTSGSEQFF; CDR3nt: TGTGCCAGCAGCACTAGCGGGAGTGAGCAGTTCTTC
v_gene: TRBV6-4; d_gene: .; j_gene: TRBJ1-5; CDR3aa: CASSPPSWGVIESNQPQHF; CDR3nt: TGTGCCAGCAGCCCCCCATCGTGGGGGGTCATAGAGAGCAATCAGCCCCAGCATTTT
v_gene: TRBV7-9; d_gene: .; j_gene: TRBJ2-1; CDR3aa: CASSLPQGDSYNEQFF; CDR3nt: TGTGCCAGCAGCCTTCCCCAGGGAGATTCCTACAATGAGCAGTTCTTC
v_gene: TRBV5-1; d_gene: .; j_gene: TRBJ2-5; CDR3aa: CASSLGHAVQETQYF; CDR3nt: TGCGCCAGCAGCTTGGGCCACGCGGTCCAAGAGACCCAGTACTTC
v_gene: TRBV5-6; d_gene: .; j_gene: TRBJ1-2; CDR3aa: CASSSGRYGYTF; CDR3nt: TGTGCCAGCAGCAGCGGCCGCTATGGCTACACCTTC
v_gene: TRBV6-5; d_gene: TRBD2; j_gene: TRBJ2-5; CDR3aa: CASSKGLAVIETQYF; CDR3nt: TGTGCCAGCAGTAAGGGACTAGCCGTCATAGAGACCCAGTACTTC
v_gene: TRBV9; d_gene: .; j_gene: TRBJ1-1; CDR3aa: CASSVGGDTEAFF; CDR3nt: TGTGCCAGCAGCGTAGGTGGGGACACTGAAGCTTTCTTT
v_gene: TRBV19; d_gene: TRBD2; j_gene: TRBJ2-7; CDR3aa: CASSDGGSYEQYF; CDR3nt: TGTGCCAGTTCCGACGGCGGGAGCTACGAGCAGTACTTC